The 5 T cell receptor beta chains presented below share a single source sample, sequenced in a study of cytomegalovirus exposure and HLA in healthy donors. PCR employed 60 Vbeta and 13 Jbeta primers. TCRdb keeps only in-frame clones here, not all; method: immunoSEQ multiplex PCR. This sample lists 150,000 or so clones; its ten largest clones have about 1.7%. The source material was PBMCs. All receptors come from a woman aged 45-60 years in good health and CMV-seronegative.

The chain links TRBV7-9 to TRBJ2-5, with TRBD1 as a possible D gene (6 bases). CDR3 size: 16 residues. The ends were cut back, 5 bases at V and 2 bases at J, with 18 bases in the middle. Germline V gene data show CDR1 as SEHNR and CDR2 as FQNEAQ (reference sequence). The CDR3 nucleotides read TGTGCCAGCAGCACCGCACCGCAGGGGCCTCAAGAGACCCAGTACTTC. Encoded protein: CASSTAPQGPQETQYF.

As DNA, the CDR3 is TGTGCCAGCAGTTCCCGGGGGGATGGAAACACCATATATTTT. It specifies CASSSRGDGNTIYF. This sequence joins TRBV6-1 and TRBJ1-3; D is perhaps TRBD1 (5 bases). In germline, CDR1 is MNHNS, CDR2 SASEGT. The CDR3 has 14 amino acids. The V end lost 5 bases, the J end lost 3 bases, and 11 bases lay between the germline ends.

In the case of this clone: Relative to the germline gene, one junction end is altered; a read error may explain this. V and J are TRBV7-7 and TRBJ2-5; a weak D match, TRBD1 (6 bases). The V gene's germline CDR1 is SSHAT and CDR2 FNYEAQ (reference sequence). The CDR3 sequence is 14 residues long. CDR3 amino acids: CASSLEGGQETQYF. The CDR3 DNA is TGTGCTAGCAGCTTAGAAGGGGGCCAAGAGACCCAGTACTTC.

This chain links TRBV6-1 with TRBJ2-2, with D possibly matching TRBD1 (6 bases). Germline CDR1 and CDR2: MNHNS and SASEGT. The CDR3 has 16 residues. V was trimmed by 3 bases and J by 6 bases, leaving 17 bases between them. The CDR3 region has the DNA TGTGCCAGCAGTGAGGTCAGGGGAATTTGGGCCGGGGAGCTGTTTTTT. It yields the protein CASSEVRGIWAGELFF.

The chain carries TRBV19 and TRBJ2-3; perhaps TRBD2 as D (5 bases). The CDR3 length is 14 residues. Per germline, CDR1 LNHDA and CDR2 SQIVND (reference sequence). V was cut by 8 bases and J by 2 bases, with 14 bases left in between. The CDR3 DNA sequence: TGTGCCAGTTCCGATGGGAGTCCCACAGATACGCAGTATTTT. Its translation: CASSDGSPTDTQYF.